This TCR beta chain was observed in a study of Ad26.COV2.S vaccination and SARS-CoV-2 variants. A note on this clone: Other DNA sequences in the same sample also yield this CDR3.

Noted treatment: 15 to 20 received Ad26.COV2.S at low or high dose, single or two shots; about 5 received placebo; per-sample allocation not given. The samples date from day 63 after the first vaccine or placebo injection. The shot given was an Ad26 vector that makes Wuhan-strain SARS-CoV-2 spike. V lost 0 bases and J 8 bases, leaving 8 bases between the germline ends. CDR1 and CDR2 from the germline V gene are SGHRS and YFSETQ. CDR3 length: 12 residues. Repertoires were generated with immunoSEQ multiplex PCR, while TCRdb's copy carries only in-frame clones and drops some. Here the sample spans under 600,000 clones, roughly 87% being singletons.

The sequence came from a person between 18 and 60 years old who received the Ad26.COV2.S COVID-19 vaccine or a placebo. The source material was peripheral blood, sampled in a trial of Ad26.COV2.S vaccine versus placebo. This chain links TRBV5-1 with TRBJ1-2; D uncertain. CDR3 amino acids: CASSLDPGGYTF. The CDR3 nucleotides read TGCGCCAGCAGCTTGGACCCAGGAGGCTACACCTTC.